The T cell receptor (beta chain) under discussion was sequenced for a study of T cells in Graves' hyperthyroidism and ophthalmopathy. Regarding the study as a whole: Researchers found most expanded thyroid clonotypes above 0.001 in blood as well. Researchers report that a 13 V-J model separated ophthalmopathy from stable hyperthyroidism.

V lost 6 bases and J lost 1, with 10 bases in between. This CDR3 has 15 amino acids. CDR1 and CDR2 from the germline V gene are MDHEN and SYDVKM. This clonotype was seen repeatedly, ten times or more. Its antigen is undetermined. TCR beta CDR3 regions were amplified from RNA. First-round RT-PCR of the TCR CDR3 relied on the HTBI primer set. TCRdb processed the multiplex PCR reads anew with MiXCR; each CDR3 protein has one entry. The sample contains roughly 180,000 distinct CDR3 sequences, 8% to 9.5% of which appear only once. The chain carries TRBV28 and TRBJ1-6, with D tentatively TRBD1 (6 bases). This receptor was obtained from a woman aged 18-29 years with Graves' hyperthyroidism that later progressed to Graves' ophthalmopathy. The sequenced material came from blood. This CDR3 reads CASSQGGSYNSPLHF. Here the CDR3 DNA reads TGTGCCAGCAGCCAAGGGGGATCCTATAATTCACCCCTCCACTTT.